This record concerns one T cell receptor (beta chain) sequence. The V and J ends lost 3 bases and 4 bases, in that order; junction bases with no gene match: 6. This CDR3 spans 15 amino acids. CDR1 and CDR2 from the germline V gene are KGHSH and LQKENI. This sample stems from a study of shared clonotypes between healthy human individuals. Libraries were prepared by immunoSEQ multiplex PCR; TCRdb keeps only in-frame clonotypes and omits some of them. Of approximately 980,000 clones detected, 76% appear once; the ten largest clones hold nearly 1.5%. What was sequenced was memory CD4+ T cells sorted from blood. The subset denotes: CD45RA-negative fraction. V gene TRBV18 combines with J gene TRBJ1-2, with 9 bases fitting TRBD1. The receptor was isolated from a young man in good health. CDR3 nucleotide sequence: TGTGCCAGCTCACCCAAGACAGGGGGGGTCTATGGCTACACCTTC. This encodes CASSPKTGGVYGYTF. Supplemented by reference TRBV18 and TRBJ1-2, the full variable domain reads NAGVMQNPRHLVRRRGQEARLRCSPMKGHSHVYWYRQLPEEGLKFMVYLQKENIIDESGMPKERFSAEFPKEGPSILRIQQVVRGDSAAYFCASSPKTGGVYGYTFGSGTRLTVV.